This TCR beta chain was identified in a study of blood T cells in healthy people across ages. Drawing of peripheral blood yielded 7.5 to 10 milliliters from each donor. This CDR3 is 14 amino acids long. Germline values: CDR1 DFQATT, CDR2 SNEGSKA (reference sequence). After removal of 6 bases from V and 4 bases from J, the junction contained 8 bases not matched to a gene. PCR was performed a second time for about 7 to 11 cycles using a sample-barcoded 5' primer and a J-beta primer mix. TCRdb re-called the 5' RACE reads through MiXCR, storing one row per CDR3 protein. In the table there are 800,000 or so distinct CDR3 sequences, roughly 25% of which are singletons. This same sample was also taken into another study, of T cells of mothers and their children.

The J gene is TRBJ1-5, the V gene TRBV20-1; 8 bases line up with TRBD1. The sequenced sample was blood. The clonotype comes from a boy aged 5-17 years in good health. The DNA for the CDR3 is TGCAGTGCGATGCCGGGACAGGAAAATCAGCCCCAGCATTTT. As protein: CSAMPGQENQPQHF.